This passage covers 22 T cell receptor beta chains from one sample sequenced in a study of spatial heterogeneity in lung cancer. TCRdb recomputed calls from the 5' RACE reads with MiXCR, one row per CDR3 protein. Of tens of thousands of distinct CDR3 sequences listed, less than 20% are singletons. Stated time point: blood at routine non-recurrence follow-up after resection. This specimen was PBMCs, taken at follow-up. These receptors were obtained from a male donor with early-stage non-small cell lung cancer.

This clonotype was observed a handful of times. Here the CDR3 reads CASRQGAQGDKQFF. The CDR3 coding sequence is TGTGCCAGCAGACAGGGGGCGCAGGGGGATAAGCAGTTCTTC. The genes are TRBV6-6 and TRBJ2-1, with 9 bases identical to TRBD1. This CDR3 is 14 amino acids long. V lost 6 bases and J lost 11; bases outside the gene matches: 11. Germline CDR1 MNHNY, CDR2 SVGAGI (reference sequence).

This clonotype has a handful of counts. The V and J genes are TRBV2 and TRBJ1-1; a weak D match, TRBD1 (6 bases). Germline CDR1 SNHLY, CDR2 FYNNEI. V was pared by 4 bases and J by 6 bases, with 15 bases between. This CDR3 is 14 amino acids long. The CDR3 DNA reads TGTGCCAGCAGTGTGAATTACAGGGCAGCTGAAGCTTTCTTT. It is translated as CASSVNYRAAEAFF. Full variable domain (outside the CDR3, taken from reference TRBV2 and TRBJ1-1): EPEVTQTPSHQVTQMGQEVILRCVPISNHLYFYWYRQILGQKVEFLVSFYNNEISEKSEIFDDQFSVERPDGSNFTLKIRSTKLEDSAMYFCASSVNYRAAEAFFGQGTRLTVV.

This clonotype is judged medium-sized. This chain connects TRBV5-5 to TRBJ1-3; TRBD1 matches 8 bases. The trim removed 9 bases at V and 2 bases at J, leaving 10 bases unmatched. The CDR3 has 15 amino acids. In germline, CDR1 is SGHKS, CDR2 YYEKEE (reference sequence). CDR3 protein: CATQRTGNPGNTIYF. CDR3 sequence (DNA): TGTGCCACGCAGAGGACAGGGAACCCTGGAAACACCATATATTTT.

In this sample, this clonotype turned up many times. This chain uses TRBV5-6 with TRBJ2-7; D not resolved. The germline V gene has CDR1 SGHDT and CDR2 YYEEEE. The CDR3 length is 13 residues. Trimming stripped 0 bases from V and 3 bases from J, with 7 bases between. Written as DNA, the CDR3 is TGTGCCAGCAGCTTGGGGAAGAGCTACGAGCAGTACGTC. It yields the protein CASSLGKSYEQYV.

The chain recombines TRBV20-1 with TRBJ1-1; no reliable D call. Trimming stripped 5 bases from V and 0 bases from J, with 10 bases between. Per germline, CDR1 DFQATT and CDR2 SNEGSKA (reference sequence). CDR3 size: 13 residues. DNA for the CDR3: TGCAGTGCTCCGGCTGTTTTGAACACTGAAGCTTTCTTT. Translation: CSAPAVLNTEAFF.

V gene TRBV5-4 combines with J gene TRBJ1-1; TRBD1 is a possible D gene (5 bases). The CDR3 has 16 residues. V lost 1 base and J lost 3, with 16 bases in between. Germline CDR1 is SGHNT and CDR2 is YYREEE (reference sequence). The CDR3 protein is CASSLRGEGGYTEAFF. Here the CDR3 DNA reads TGTGCCAGCAGCTTGAGAGGGGAAGGAGGGTACACTGAAGCTTTCTTT.

The V call is TRBV27, the J call TRBJ2-3; D uncertain. From germline, CDR1 is MNHEY and CDR2 SMNVEV (reference sequence). The CDR3 loop spans 15 amino acids. Trimming stripped 7 bases from V and 0 bases from J, with 14 bases between. The CDR3 is CASNRGAFSTDTQYF. The DNA for the CDR3 is TGTGCCAGCAACCGAGGAGCCTTTAGCACAGATACGCAGTATTTT.

V is TRBV18 and J is TRBJ2-7, with 8 bases lining up with TRBD2. V gave up 2 bases and J gave up 6 bases; unmatched junction bases: 6. Germline-derived CDR1 and CDR2 are KGHSH and LQKENI. The CDR3 runs 14 residues. The CDR3 reads CASSPFGGGSEQYV. The DNA of the CDR3 is TGTGCCAGCTCACCATTCGGCGGGGGGAGCGAGCAGTACGTC.

This clonotype occurred a few times. The J gene is TRBJ1-6, the V gene TRBV6-6; possibly TRBD1 for D (6 bases). The CDR3 is made up of 11 amino acids. V lost 6 bases and J lost 10, with 7 bases in between. Germline V gene lookup returns CDR1 MNHNY and CDR2 SVGAGI (reference sequence). CDR3 DNA sequence: TGTGCCAGCAGAAGGGGGTCACCCCTCCACTTT. This translates into CASRRGSPLHF.

The CDR3 loop reads CSASRGDTEAFF. The DNA for the CDR3 is TGCAGTGCTAGTAGGGGAGATACTGAAGCTTTCTTT. The rearrangement uses TRBV20-1 and TRBJ1-1, with D possibly being TRBD1 (5 bases). V dropped 3 bases and J dropped 5 bases, with 10 bases sitting between them. This CDR3 has 12 residues. CDR1 and CDR2 from the germline V gene are DFQATT and SNEGSKA (reference sequence).

In this sample, this clonotype turned up a few times. The chain uses TRBV29-1 and TRBJ2-1; no clear D gene. Germline V gene sequence: CDR1 SQVTM, CDR2 ANQGSEA. The CDR3 sequence is 14 residues long. Trimming cost V 0 bases and J 6 bases, with 12 bases left between them. The CDR3 reads CSVEDIRYGNEQFF. Here the CDR3 DNA reads TGCAGCGTTGAAGATATCCGCTACGGCAATGAGCAGTTCTTC.

The count of this clonotype is one. The V and J genes are TRBV24-1 and TRBJ2-3, with 10 bases matching TRBD1. The CDR3 sequence is 15 residues long. V gave up 7 bases and J gave up 4 bases; unmatched junction bases: 7. In germline, CDR1 is KGHDR, CDR2 SFDVKD. CDR3 DNA: TGTGCCACCAGGCCGGGACAGGGGACATCAGATACGCAGTATTTT. Amino acids: CATRPGQGTSDTQYF.

This clonotype was found a few times. The V and J genes are TRBV5-4 and TRBJ2-5; TRBD2 matches at 12 bases. After removal of 7 bases from V and 3 bases from J, the junction contained 7 bases not matched to a gene. The CDR3 spans 15 residues. Germline V gene sequence: CDR1 SGHNT, CDR2 YYREEE (reference sequence). The CDR3 region has the DNA TGTGCCAGCGGACTGCGACTAGCGGGAGAAGAGACCCAGTACTTC. It is translated as CASGLRLAGEETQYF.

In its sample, this clonotype was seen many times. The rearrangement joins TRBV10-3 to TRBJ1-1; D call uncertain. The CDR3 totals 13 residues. Trimming left V 3 bases short and J 1 base short, with 6 bases between. Germline CDR1 is ENHRY and CDR2 is SYGVKD. The CDR3 sequence: CAISDRTNTEAFF. Here the CDR3 DNA reads TGTGCCATCAGTGACCGGACGAACACTGAAGCTTTCTTT.

This clonotype occurred many times. This rearrangement joins TRBV20-1 to TRBJ2-1, with a tentative D call TRBD1 (5 bases). V gave up 3 bases and J gave up 0 bases, with 12 bases separating them. Germline V gene data show CDR1 as DFQATT and CDR2 as SNEGSKA (reference sequence). This CDR3 comprises 15 residues. As DNA, the CDR3 is TGCAGTGCTAGTTTGCAGGACATCTCCTACAATGAGCAGTTCTTC. Encoded protein: CSASLQDISYNEQFF.

This clonotype showed up just a few times. V and J are TRBV20-1 and TRBJ1-2, with D perhaps TRBD1 (6 bases). V was clipped by 6 bases and J by 4 bases, with 18 bases between them. Germline CDR1 DFQATT, CDR2 SNEGSKA (reference sequence). This CDR3 has 14 amino acids. The CDR3 here is CSARLFGQSYGYTF. CDR3 sequence (DNA): TGCAGTGCCCGCCTCTTTGGACAGTCCTATGGCTACACCTTC.

The chain is built from TRBV27 and TRBJ2-7, with D tentatively TRBD1 (5 bases). The CDR3 runs to 15 residues. Germline values: CDR1 MNHEY, CDR2 SMNVEV (reference sequence). The V end was cut by 2 bases, the J end by 1 base, with 12 bases between. CDR3 protein: CASSLKPGLSYEQYV. CDR3 nucleotide sequence: TGTGCCAGCAGTTTAAAACCAGGGTTGTCCTACGAGCAGTACGTC.

This clonotype was counted between two and nine times. The gene calls are TRBV27 and TRBJ1-5, with D unclear. The germline gives CDR1 MNHEY, CDR2 SMNVEV (reference sequence). V dropped 4 bases and J dropped 1 base, with 17 bases sitting between them. The length of the CDR3 is 17 residues. The CDR3 region is CASSYERPSRSNQPQHF. Here the CDR3 DNA reads TGTGCCAGCAGTTATGAACGCCCCTCGAGGAGCAATCAGCCCCAGCATTTT.

The V call is TRBV9, the J call TRBJ2-1; TRBD1 or TRBD2 may be the D gene (5 bases each). Trimming took off 4 bases at V and 9 bases at J, with 17 bases between the two ends. The CDR3 has 14 amino acids. Germline V gene sequence: CDR1 SGDLS, CDR2 YYNGEE. The chain's CDR3 is CASSRTSLGTEQFF. In DNA, the CDR3 is TGTGCCAGCAGCAGGACCTCACTGGGGACTGAGCAGTTCTTC.

This clonotype came up a few times. The chain combines TRBV6-6 with TRBJ2-7, with 9 bases matching TRBD2. With V trimmed by 8 bases and J by 0 bases, 8 bases remained unmatched. Germline CDR1 reads MNHNY; CDR2 reads SVGAGI (reference sequence). The CDR3 totals 15 residues. The CDR3 is CASSREGPSSYEQYF. The DNA for the CDR3 is TGTGCCAGCTCGCGGGAGGGCCCGAGCTCCTACGAGCAGTACTTC.

The chain couples TRBV29-1 to TRBJ1-1; 8 nucleotides align to TRBD1. The germline CDR1 and CDR2 sequences are SQVTM and ANQGSEA. V shed 7 bases, J shed 0 bases, and the junction held 7 bases outside the gene matches. The CDR3 covers 14 residues. The CDR3 bases are TGCAGCGCCAGTAACAGGGGGATGAACACTGAAGCTTTCTTT. Amino acid sequence: CSASNRGMNTEAFF.

The chain employs TRBV20-1 and TRBJ2-1; 9 bases are shared with TRBD2. The CDR3 spans 16 residues. V lost 3 bases, J lost 0 bases, and 6 bases stayed unmatched. CDR1 is DFQATT, CDR2 SNEGSKA, per germline (reference sequence). The CDR3: CSARPSGDSSYNEQFF. DNA of the CDR3: TGCAGTGCTAGGCCTAGCGGGGACAGCTCCTACAATGAGCAGTTCTTC.